A selection of T cell receptor beta chains follows, all from one sample in a study of shared clonotypes between healthy human individuals. Some clones are missing from TCRdb's copy, which holds only in-frame ones; the method was immunoSEQ multiplex PCR. The profile shows 2 million to 2.5 million clones, approximately 96% of them singletons. The material sequenced was naive CD4+ T cells sorted from blood. These receptors were collected from a man between 18 and 29 years old in good health. CDR3s include the opening cysteine and the closing phenylalanine or tryptophan. The D gene is left open where the match is weak. Part of the rows lack a size; the others show once, few, many or a class for expanded clones.

DNA	CDR3	D	size	V	J
TGTGCCAGCAGCCAAGGTTTAAAGGGGACGGAAGAGACCCAGTACTTC	CASSQGLKGTEETQYF	NA	NA	TRBV4-2	TRBJ2-5
TGTGCCAGCAGCAAAACCTTGACAGCCTATGGCTACACCTTC	CASSKTLTAYGYTF	NA	few	TRBV6-5	TRBJ1-2
TGCGCCAGCAGCCAAGAGGGCAGGGGGCGCTACTATGGCTACACCTTC	CASSQEGRGRYYGYTF	TRBD1	NA	TRBV4-1	TRBJ1-2
TGTGCCACCAGCAGAGATCGGGGACAGGGGGGACCTGACTCTAGCACAGATACGCAGTATTTT	CATSRDRGQGGPDSSTDTQYF	TRBD1	once	TRBV15	TRBJ2-3
TGTGCCAGCACCGTCGGGGATACGCAGTATTTT	CASTVGDTQYF	NA	NA	TRBV2	TRBJ2-3
TGTGCCTGGAGTGGAGGGACAGGGAGTGGAAACACCATATATTTT	CAWSGGTGSGNTIYF	TRBD1	NA	TRBV30	TRBJ1-3
TGTGCCAGCAGCTGGACGGCTAGCACAGATACGCAGTATTTT	CASSWTASTDTQYF	NA	once	TRBV7-9	TRBJ2-3
TGTGCCATCAGTGAGTCGCTTTATCTACAGTCCGAGAACACTGAAGCTTTCTTT	CAISESLYLQSENTEAFF	NA	NA	TRBV10-3	TRBJ1-1
TGTGCCAGCAGCTCCCCCCCAGCCGGGGAGCTGTTTTTT	CASSSPPAGELFF	NA	NA	TRBV7-9	TRBJ2-2
TGTGCCAGCTCACCTTCGACAGGGATCGGCTACAATGAGCAGTTCTTC	CASSPSTGIGYNEQFF	TRBD1	NA	TRBV18	TRBJ2-1
TGTGCCAGCAGCCCGACAGGGGGCAACACCGGGGAGCTGTTTTTT	CASSPTGGNTGELFF	TRBD1	NA	TRBV14	TRBJ2-2
TGTGCCAGCAGTCCTTTTGCCGGCTACACCTTC	CASSPFAGYTF	NA	few	TRBV6-6	TRBJ1-2
TGTGCCAGCAGCCCCGACAATAGGATAGCCAAAAACATTCAGTACTTC	CASSPDNRIAKNIQYF	NA	NA	TRBV14	TRBJ2-4
TGTGCCAGCAGTGACGCCGGGACAGCCAAAAACATTCAGTACTTC	CASSDAGTAKNIQYF	NA	NA	TRBV25-1	TRBJ2-4
TGTGCCAGCAGTCCTACAGGGAGTCTGAATGGCTACACCTTC	CASSPTGSLNGYTF	NA	few	TRBV6-5	TRBJ1-2
TGTGCCAGCAGCGGTAGCGGGAGTAGCACAGATACGCAGTATTTT	CASSGSGSSTDTQYF	TRBD2	NA	TRBV7-2	TRBJ2-3
TGTGCCAGCAGATCAGATACGCAGTATTTT	CASRSDTQYF	NA	NA	TRBV27	TRBJ2-3
TGTGCCAGCAGTCCTCCCCTTCCCAATCAGCCCCAGCATTTT	CASSPPLPNQPQHF	NA	NA	TRBV6-6	TRBJ1-5
TGTGCCAGTAGAACGGTCGGGCGAGGTGGCTACACCTTC	CASRTVGRGGYTF	NA	NA	TRBV19	TRBJ1-2
TGTGCCAGCAGGGACCGCCTACAGGGGTGGTCCTATAATTCACCCCTCCACTTT	CASRDRLQGWSYNSPLHF	TRBD1	NA	TRBV28	TRBJ1-6
TGCAGTGCTAGTCAGGGAGGCGAGCAGTACTTC	CSASQGGEQYF	NA	NA	TRBV20-1	TRBJ2-7
TGTGCCAGCAGCTTGAGGACGGTCCAAGAGACCCAGTACTTC	CASSLRTVQETQYF	NA	once	TRBV5-4	TRBJ2-5
TGTGCCAGCTCACCATTGAGTTCCTACGAGCAGTACTTC	CASSPLSSYEQYF	NA	NA	TRBV18	TRBJ2-7